This paragraph reports one TCR beta chain. Its target is unknown. The data originate from a study of PD-1 blockade in classical Hodgkin lymphoma. Study-level background: Every 2 weeks, patients got 3 mg/kg intravenous nivolumab. Findings and caveats of the study: No one has yet defined what causes the repertoire differences, which may be disease activity or prior therapy.

Trimming left V 3 bases short and J 7 bases short, with 6 bases between. The CDR3 is made up of 11 amino acids. Per germline, CDR1 MRHNA and CDR2 SNTAGT. The protocol was immunoSEQ multiplex PCR, while the TCRdb copy is restricted to in-frame clones and leaves out a portion. The sample records tens of thousands of clones, 75% to 90% being singletons. Relapse after autologous stem cell transplantation occurred in every patient, and brentuximab vedotin exposure varied. Patients showed best responses of complete response, partial response or progressive disease. This sample comprised peripheral blood mononuclear cells (PBMCs), obtained before the second cycle of nivolumab. The V gene is TRBV6-4, the J gene TRBJ1-1; D is unresolved. The source is a human donor with classical Hodgkin lymphoma. CDR3 sequence (DNA): TGTGCCAGCAGTGAGGGGAATGAAGCTTTCTTT. Translation: CASSEGNEAFF.